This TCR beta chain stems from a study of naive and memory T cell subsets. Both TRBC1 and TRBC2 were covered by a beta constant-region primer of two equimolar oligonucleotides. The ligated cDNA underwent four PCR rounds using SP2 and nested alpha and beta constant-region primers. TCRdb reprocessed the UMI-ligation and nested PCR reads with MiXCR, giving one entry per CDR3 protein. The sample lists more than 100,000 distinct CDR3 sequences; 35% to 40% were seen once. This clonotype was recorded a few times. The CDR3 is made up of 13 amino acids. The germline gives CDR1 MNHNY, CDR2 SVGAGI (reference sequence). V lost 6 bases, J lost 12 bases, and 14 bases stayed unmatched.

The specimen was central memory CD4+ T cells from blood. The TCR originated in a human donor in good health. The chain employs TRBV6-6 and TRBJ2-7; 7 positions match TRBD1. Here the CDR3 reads CASRQGFQSAWYF. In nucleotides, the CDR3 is TGTGCCAGCAGACAGGGGTTTCAGAGCGCTTGGTACTTC.